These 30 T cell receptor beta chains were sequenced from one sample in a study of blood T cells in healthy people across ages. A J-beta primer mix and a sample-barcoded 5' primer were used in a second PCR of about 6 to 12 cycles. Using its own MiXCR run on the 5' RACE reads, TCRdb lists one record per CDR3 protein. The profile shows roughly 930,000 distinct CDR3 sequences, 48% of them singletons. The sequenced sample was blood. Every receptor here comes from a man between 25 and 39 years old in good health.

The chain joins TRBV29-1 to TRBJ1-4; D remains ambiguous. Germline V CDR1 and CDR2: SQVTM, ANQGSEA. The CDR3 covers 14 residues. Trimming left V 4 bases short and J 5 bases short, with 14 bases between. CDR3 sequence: CSVVSGDLNEKLFF. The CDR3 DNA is TGCAGCGTTGTTTCGGGAGACCTAAATGAAAAACTGTTTTTT.

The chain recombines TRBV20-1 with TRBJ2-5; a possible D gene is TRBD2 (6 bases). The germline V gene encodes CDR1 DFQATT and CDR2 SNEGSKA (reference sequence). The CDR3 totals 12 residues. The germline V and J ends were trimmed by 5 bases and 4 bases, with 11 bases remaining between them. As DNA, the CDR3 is TGCAGTGCTCCTAGCGACGGAGAGACCCAGTACTTC. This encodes CSAPSDGETQYF.

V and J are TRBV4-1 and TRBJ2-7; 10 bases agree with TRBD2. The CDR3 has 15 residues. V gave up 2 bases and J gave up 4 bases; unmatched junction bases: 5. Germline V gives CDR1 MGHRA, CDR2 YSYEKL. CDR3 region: CASSQRAGGLYEQYF. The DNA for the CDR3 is TGCGCCAGCAGCCAAAGAGCGGGGGGGCTTTACGAGCAGTACTTC.

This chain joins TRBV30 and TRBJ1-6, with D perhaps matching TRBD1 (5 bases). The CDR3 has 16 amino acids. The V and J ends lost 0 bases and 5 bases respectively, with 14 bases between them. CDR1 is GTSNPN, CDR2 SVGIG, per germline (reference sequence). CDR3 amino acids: CAWSVRAGRDNSPLHF. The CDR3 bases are TGTGCCTGGAGTGTACGGGCGGGCAGGGATAATTCACCCCTCCACTTT.

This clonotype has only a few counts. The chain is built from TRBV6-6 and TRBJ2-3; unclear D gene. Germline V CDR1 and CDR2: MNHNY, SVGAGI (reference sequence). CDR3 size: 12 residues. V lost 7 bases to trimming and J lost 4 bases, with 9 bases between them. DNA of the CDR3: TGTGCCAGCACCGACCGTCCAGATACGCAGTATTTT. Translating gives CASTDRPDTQYF.

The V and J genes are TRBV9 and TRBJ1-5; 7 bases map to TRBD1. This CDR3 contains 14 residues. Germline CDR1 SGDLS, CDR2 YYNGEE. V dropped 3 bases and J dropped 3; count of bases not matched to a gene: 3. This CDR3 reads CASSAGTDNQPQHF. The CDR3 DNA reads TGTGCCAGCAGCGCCGGGACAGACAATCAGCCCCAGCATTTT.

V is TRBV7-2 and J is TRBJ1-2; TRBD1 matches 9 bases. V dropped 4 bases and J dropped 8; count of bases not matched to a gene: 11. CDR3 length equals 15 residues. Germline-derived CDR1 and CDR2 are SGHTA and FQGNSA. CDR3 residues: CASSYDSGTGKGYTF. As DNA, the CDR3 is TGTGCCAGCAGCTACGACTCCGGGACAGGGAAGGGCTACACCTTC. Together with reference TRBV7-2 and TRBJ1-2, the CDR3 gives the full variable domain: GAGVSQSPSNKVTEKGKDVELRCDPISGHTALYWYRQSLGQGLEFLIYFQGNSAPDKSGLPSDRFSAERTGGSVSTLTIQRTQQEDSAVYLCASSYDSGTGKGYTFGSGTRLTVV.

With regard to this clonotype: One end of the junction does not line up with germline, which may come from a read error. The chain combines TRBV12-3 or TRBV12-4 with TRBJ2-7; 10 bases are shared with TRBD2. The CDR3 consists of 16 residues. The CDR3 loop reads CASSLGTSGAYYERYF. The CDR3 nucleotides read TGTGCCAGCAGTTTAGGGACTAGCGGAGCCTACTACGAGCGGTACTTC.

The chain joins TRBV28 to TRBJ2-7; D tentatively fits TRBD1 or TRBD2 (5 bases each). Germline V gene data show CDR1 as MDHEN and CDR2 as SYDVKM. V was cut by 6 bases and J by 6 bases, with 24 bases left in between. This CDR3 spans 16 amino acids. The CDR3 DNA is TGTGCCAGCAGGTCAATCGGGGCAGGGCGAGCCTGCGAGCAGTACTTC. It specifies CASRSIGAGRACEQYF.

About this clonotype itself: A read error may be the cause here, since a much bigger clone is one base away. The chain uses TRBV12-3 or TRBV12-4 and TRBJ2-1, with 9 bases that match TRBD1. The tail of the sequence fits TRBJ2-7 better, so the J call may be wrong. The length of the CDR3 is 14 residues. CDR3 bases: TGTGCCAGCGTCCGGGACAGGGCTAACAATGAGCAGTACTTC. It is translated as CASVRDRANNEQYF.

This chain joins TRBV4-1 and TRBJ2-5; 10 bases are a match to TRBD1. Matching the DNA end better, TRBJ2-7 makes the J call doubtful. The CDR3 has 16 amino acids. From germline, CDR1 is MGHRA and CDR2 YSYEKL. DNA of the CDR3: TGCGCCAGCAGCCAAGACCGGGACAGGGGCGAATACGAGCAGTACTTC. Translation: CASSQDRDRGEYEQYF.

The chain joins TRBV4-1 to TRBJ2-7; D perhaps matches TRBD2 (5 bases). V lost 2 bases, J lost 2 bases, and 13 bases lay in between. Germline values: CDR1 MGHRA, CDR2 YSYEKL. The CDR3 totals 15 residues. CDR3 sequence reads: CASSQTPGNAYEQYF. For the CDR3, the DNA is TGCGCCAGCAGCCAAACCCCCGGGAACGCCTACGAGCAGTACTTC.

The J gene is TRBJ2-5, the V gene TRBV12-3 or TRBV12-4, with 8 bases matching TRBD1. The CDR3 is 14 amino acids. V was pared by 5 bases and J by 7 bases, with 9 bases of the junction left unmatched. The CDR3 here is CASSPGTGSVTQYF. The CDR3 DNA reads TGTGCCAGCAGTCCCGGGACAGGTAGTGTGACCCAGTACTTC.

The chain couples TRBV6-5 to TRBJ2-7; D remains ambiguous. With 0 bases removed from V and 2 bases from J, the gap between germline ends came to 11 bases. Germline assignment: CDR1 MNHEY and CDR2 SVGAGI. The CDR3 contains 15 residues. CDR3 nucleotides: TGTGCCAGCAGTTACTCCGGCGGAACCCCCTACGAGCAGTACTTC. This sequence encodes CASSYSGGTPYEQYF.

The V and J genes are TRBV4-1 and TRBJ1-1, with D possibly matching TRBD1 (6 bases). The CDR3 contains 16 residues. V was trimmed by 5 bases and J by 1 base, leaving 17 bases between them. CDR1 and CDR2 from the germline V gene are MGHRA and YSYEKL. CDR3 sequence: CASSFPTGHRNTEAFF. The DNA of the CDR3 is TGCGCCAGCAGCTTTCCGACAGGCCATAGGAACACTGAAGCTTTCTTT.

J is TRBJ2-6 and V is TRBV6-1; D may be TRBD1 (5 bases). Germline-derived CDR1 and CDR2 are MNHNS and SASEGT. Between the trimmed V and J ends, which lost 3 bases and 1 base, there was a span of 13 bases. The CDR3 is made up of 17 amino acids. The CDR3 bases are TGTGCCAGCAGTGACGAGACAGCTGGTTCTGGGGCCAACGTCCTGACTTTC. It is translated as CASSDETAGSGANVLTF.

The CDR3 DNA reads as TGTGCCAGCAGTTTTACAGGAGAGAATAAACTAGCCAAAAACATTCAGTACTTC. It encodes CASSFTGENKLAKNIQYF. The genes are TRBV27 and TRBJ2-4; D might be TRBD1 (5 bases). The V and J ends lost 3 bases and 0 bases respectively, with 18 bases between them. From germline, CDR1 is MNHEY and CDR2 SMNVEV (reference sequence). This CDR3 contains 18 residues.

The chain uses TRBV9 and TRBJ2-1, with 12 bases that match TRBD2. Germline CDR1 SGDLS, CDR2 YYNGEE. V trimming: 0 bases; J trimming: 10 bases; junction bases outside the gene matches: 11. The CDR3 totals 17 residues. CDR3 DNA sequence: TGTGCCAGCAGCGTAGATCCCTCTAGCGGGGGGGCAGGAGAGCAGTTCTTC. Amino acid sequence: CASSVDPSSGGAGEQFF.

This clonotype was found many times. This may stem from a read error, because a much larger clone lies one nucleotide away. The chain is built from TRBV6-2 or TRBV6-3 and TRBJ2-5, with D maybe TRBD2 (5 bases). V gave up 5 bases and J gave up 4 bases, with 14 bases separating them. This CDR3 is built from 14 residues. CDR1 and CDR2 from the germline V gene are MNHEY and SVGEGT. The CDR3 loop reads CASSDYLEGETQYF. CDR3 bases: TGTGCCAGCAGTGACTACCTCGAGGGAGAGACCCAGTACTTC.

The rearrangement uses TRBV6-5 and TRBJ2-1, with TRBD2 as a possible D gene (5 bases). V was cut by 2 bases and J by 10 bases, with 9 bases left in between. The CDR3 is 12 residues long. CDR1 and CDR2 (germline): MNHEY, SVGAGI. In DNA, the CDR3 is TGTGCCAGCAGTTACCCGCCGGGGGAGCAGTTCTTC. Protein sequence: CASSYPPGEQFF.

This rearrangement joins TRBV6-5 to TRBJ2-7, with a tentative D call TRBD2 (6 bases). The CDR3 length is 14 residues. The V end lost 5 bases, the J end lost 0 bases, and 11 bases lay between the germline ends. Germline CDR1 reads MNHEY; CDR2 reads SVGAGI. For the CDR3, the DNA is TGTGCCAGCAGTATTGGGGGGACCTCCTACGAGCAGTACTTC. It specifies CASSIGGTSYEQYF.

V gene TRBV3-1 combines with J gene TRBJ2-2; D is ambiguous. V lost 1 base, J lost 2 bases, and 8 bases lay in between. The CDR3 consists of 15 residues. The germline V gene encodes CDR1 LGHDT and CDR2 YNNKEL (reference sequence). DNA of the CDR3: TGTGCCAGCAGCCAAGCTTCCGCTAACACCGGGGAGCTGTTTTTT. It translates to CASSQASANTGELFF.

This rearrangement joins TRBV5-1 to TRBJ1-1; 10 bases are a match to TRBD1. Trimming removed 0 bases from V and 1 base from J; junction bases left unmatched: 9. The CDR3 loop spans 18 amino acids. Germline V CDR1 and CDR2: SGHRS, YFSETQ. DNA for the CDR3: TGCGCCAGCAGCTTGGCGGGTGCGGGACAGGGGACGAACACTGAAGCTTTCTTT. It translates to CASSLAGAGQGTNTEAFF.

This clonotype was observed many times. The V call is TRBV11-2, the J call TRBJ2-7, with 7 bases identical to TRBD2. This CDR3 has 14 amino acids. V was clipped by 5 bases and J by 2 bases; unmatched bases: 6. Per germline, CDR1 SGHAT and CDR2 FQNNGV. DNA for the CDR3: TGTGCCAGCAGCGGTCCTAGCGGCCCCTACGAGCAGTACTTC. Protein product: CASSGPSGPYEQYF.

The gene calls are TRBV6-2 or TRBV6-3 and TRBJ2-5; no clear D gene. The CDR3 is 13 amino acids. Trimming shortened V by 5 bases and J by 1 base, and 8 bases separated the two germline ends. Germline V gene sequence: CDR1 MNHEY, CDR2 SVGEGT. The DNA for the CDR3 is TGTGCCAGCAGTGATTTTAGCCAAGAGACCCAGTACTTC. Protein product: CASSDFSQETQYF.

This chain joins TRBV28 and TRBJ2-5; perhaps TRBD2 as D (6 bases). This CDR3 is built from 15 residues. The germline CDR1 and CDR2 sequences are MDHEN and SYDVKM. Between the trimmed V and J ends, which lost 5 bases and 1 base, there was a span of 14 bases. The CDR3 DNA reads TGTGCCAGCAGTCTCTGGGGGGTAGTCCAAGAGACCCAGTACTTC. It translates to CASSLWGVVQETQYF.

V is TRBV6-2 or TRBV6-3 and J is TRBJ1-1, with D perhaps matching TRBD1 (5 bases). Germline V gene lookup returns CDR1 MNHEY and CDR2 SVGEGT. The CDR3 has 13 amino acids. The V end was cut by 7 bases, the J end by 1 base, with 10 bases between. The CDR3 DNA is TGTGCCAGCACCACCGGGGGGAACACTGAAGCTTTCTTT. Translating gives CASTTGGNTEAFF.

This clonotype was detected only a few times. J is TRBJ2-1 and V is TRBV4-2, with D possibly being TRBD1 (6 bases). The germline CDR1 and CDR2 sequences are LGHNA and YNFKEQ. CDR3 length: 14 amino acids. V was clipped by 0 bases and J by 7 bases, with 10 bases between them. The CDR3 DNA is TGTGCCAGCAGCCAAGATATAGGGGGTAATGAGCAGTTCTTC. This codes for CASSQDIGGNEQFF.

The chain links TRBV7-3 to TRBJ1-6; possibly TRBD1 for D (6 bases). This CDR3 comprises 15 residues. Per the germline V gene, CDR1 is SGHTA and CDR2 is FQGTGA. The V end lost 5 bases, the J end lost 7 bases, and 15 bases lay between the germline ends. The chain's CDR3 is CASSREGGGNSPLHF. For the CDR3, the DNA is TGTGCCAGCAGCCGAGAAGGAGGGGGGAATTCACCCCTCCACTTT.

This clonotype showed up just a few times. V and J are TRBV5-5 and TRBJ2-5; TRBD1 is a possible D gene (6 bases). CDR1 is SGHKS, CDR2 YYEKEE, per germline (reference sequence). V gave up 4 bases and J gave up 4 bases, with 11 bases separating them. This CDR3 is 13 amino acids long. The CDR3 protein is CASSGLTGETQYF. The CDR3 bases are TGTGCCAGCAGCGGATTGACAGGAGAGACCCAGTACTTC.